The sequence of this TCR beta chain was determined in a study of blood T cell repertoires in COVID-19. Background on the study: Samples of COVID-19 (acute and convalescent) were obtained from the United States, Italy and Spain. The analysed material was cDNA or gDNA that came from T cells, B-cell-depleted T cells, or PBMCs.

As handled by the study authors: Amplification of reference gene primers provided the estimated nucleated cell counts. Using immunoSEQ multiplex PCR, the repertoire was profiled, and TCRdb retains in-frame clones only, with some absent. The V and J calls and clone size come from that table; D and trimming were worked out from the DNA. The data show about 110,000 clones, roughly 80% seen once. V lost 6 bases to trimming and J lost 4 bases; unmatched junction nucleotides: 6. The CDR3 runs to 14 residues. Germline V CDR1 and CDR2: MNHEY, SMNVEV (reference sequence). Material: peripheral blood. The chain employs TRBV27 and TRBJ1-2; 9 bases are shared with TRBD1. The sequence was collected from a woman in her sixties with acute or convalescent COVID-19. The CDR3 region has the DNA TGTGCCAGCAGCCGATCGGACAGGGGCTATGGCTACACCTTC. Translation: CASSRSDRGYGYTF.